This T cell receptor (beta chain) was sequenced during a study of blood T cell repertoires in COVID-19. Study-wide background: Donors in the United States, Italy and Spain gave samples during acute or convalescent COVID-19.

Sequencing was performed with immunoSEQ multiplex PCR; in TCRdb, only in-frame clones are kept and a portion is missing. The sample holds 200,000 or so clones, about 85% seen once. This clone was seen a handful of times. The Seattle site enrolled patients during active infection and followed them longitudinally. The CDR3 has 12 residues. V was trimmed by 6 bases and J by 6 bases, leaving 11 bases between them. The chain carries TRBV12-3 or TRBV12-4 and TRBJ1-2; TRBD1 is a possible D gene (6 bases). What was sequenced was peripheral blood. The clonotype comes from a man aged 60 to 69 with COVID-19, enrolled during active disease. CDR3 nucleotide sequence: TGTGCCAGCAGGCGACAGGTTGATGGCTACACCTTC. Translation: CASRRQVDGYTF.